The rows below give T cell receptor beta chains drawn from one sample of a study of neurological immune-mediated disorders. A single record per CDR3 protein comes from TCRdb applying MiXCR to the 5' RACE reads. The data show about 48,000 distinct CDR3 sequences, roughly 2% seen once. The sequencing sample was made of PBMCs. These TCRs come from a woman aged 40 to 50 with multiple sclerosis. Each CDR3 is given with its conserved first and last residue. The D gene is left open where the match is weak. Clone size is given for some rows only: seen once, a few or many times, or a class if the clone is expanded.

j_gene: TRBJ2-5
len: 15
d_gene: NA
v_gene: TRBV15
abundance: many
CDR3aa: CATSRDQLPHETQYF
CDR3nt: TGTGCCACCAGCAGAGATCAACTGCCGCACGAGACCCAGTACTTC

j_gene: TRBJ1-1
len: 14
d_gene: NA
v_gene: TRBV11-2
abundance: many
CDR3aa: CASSFRAGSSEAFF
CDR3nt: TGTGCCAGCAGCTTTCGTGCAGGCAGCTCTGAAGCTTTCTTT

j_gene: TRBJ2-1
len: 16
d_gene: NA
v_gene: TRBV4-1
abundance: many
CDR3aa: CASSQAGESSYNEQFF
CDR3nt: TGCGCCAGCAGCCAAGCGGGCGAGAGCTCCTACAATGAGCAGTTCTTC

j_gene: TRBJ1-1
len: 13
d_gene: NA
v_gene: TRBV20-1
abundance: many
CDR3aa: CSASRRPGQKAFF
CDR3nt: TGCAGTGCTAGTCGGCGCCCGGGACAAAAAGCTTTCTTT

j_gene: TRBJ2-3
len: 19
d_gene: NA
v_gene: TRBV5-1
abundance: many
CDR3aa: CASSSGIRTLRASTDTQYF
CDR3nt: TGCGCCAGCAGCTCCGGAATACGGACGTTACGTGCTAGCACAGATACGCAGTATTTT

j_gene: TRBJ2-1
len: 14
d_gene: TRBD2
v_gene: TRBV20-1
abundance: many
CDR3aa: CSAPTGLAADEQFF
CDR3nt: TGCAGTGCTCCAACGGGACTAGCGGCTGATGAGCAGTTCTTC

j_gene: TRBJ1-1
len: 14
d_gene: TRBD1
v_gene: TRBV4-1
abundance: many
CDR3aa: CASSPSWTGSEAFF
CDR3nt: TGCGCCAGCAGCCCTTCTTGGACAGGCTCTGAAGCTTTCTTT

j_gene: TRBJ1-5
len: 14
d_gene: NA
v_gene: TRBV2
abundance: many
CDR3aa: CASSEFSGNQPQHF
CDR3nt: TGTGCCAGCAGTGAATTCTCGGGGAATCAGCCCCAGCATTTT

j_gene: TRBJ2-7
len: 15
d_gene: NA
v_gene: TRBV28
abundance: many
CDR3aa: CASSSHGGAGYEQYF
CDR3nt: TGTGCCAGCAGTTCCCATGGAGGGGCGGGGTACGAGCAGTACTTC

j_gene: TRBJ2-2
len: 17
d_gene: NA
v_gene: TRBV20-1
abundance: many
CDR3aa: CSARPIPGPTNTGELFF
CDR3nt: TGCAGTGCTAGACCGATCCCGGGACCCACGAACACCGGGGAGCTGTTTTTT

j_gene: TRBJ1-6
len: 15
d_gene: NA
v_gene: TRBV4-1
abundance: many
CDR3aa: CASSHLPPRRGPLHF
CDR3nt: TGCGCCAGCAGCCACCTACCCCCCCGACGGGGCCCCCTCCACTTT

j_gene: TRBJ1-5
len: 15
d_gene: NA
v_gene: TRBV3-1
abundance: many
CDR3aa: CASSPQGNGNQPQHF
CDR3nt: TGTGCCAGCAGCCCACAGGGCAACGGCAATCAGCCCCAGCATTTT

j_gene: TRBJ2-7
len: 14
d_gene: NA
v_gene: TRBV20-1
abundance: many
CDR3aa: CSARYAGSSYEQYF
CDR3nt: TGCAGTGCTAGATACGCCGGTAGCTCCTACGAGCAGTACTTC

j_gene: TRBJ2-3
len: 15
d_gene: NA
v_gene: TRBV3-1
abundance: many
CDR3aa: CASSQVSSATDTQYF
CDR3nt: TGTGCCAGCAGCCAAGTTTCTAGCGCGACAGATACGCAGTATTTT

j_gene: TRBJ2-7
len: 12
d_gene: NA
v_gene: TRBV2
abundance: many
CDR3aa: CASSPGEYEQYF
CDR3nt: TGTGCCAGCAGTCCTGGGGAGTACGAGCAGTACTTC

j_gene: TRBJ1-6
len: 15
d_gene: NA
v_gene: TRBV5-1
abundance: many
CDR3aa: CASSLQGGYNSPLHF
CDR3nt: TGCGCCAGCAGCCTGCAGGGAGGGTATAATTCACCCCTCCACTTT

j_gene: TRBJ1-1
len: 14
d_gene: NA
v_gene: TRBV12-3/TRBV12-4
abundance: many
CDR3aa: CASSLMGGNTEAFF
CDR3nt: TGTGCCAGCAGTTTAATGGGAGGGAACACTGAAGCTTTCTTT

j_gene: TRBJ1-1
len: 14
d_gene: NA
v_gene: TRBV11-3
abundance: NA
CDR3aa: CASSLDQSGHSAFF
CDR3nt: TGTGCCAGCAGCTTAGATCAGTCAGGGCACTCAGCTTTCTTT

j_gene: TRBJ2-2
len: 15
d_gene: NA
v_gene: TRBV2
abundance: many
CDR3aa: CASSDRTTNTGELFF
CDR3nt: TGTGCCAGCAGTGATCGAACAACGAACACCGGGGAGCTGTTTTTT

j_gene: TRBJ2-7
len: 14
d_gene: NA
v_gene: TRBV18
abundance: many
CDR3aa: CASSPRTGGHEQYF
CDR3nt: TGTGCCAGCTCACCTCGGACCGGGGGGCACGAGCAGTACTTC

j_gene: TRBJ1-4
len: 14
d_gene: NA
v_gene: TRBV5-1
abundance: many
CDR3aa: CASSVGATNEKLFF
CDR3nt: TGCGCCAGCAGCGTGGGGGCGACTAATGAAAAACTGTTTTTT

j_gene: TRBJ1-1
len: 12
d_gene: NA
v_gene: TRBV5-1
abundance: many
CDR3aa: CASSGKDSEAFF
CDR3nt: TGCGCCAGCAGCGGCAAGGACAGCGAAGCTTTCTTT

j_gene: TRBJ1-2
len: 14
d_gene: TRBD1
v_gene: TRBV3-1
abundance: many
CDR3aa: CASTPDRDGYGYTF
CDR3nt: TGTGCCAGCACCCCAGACAGGGATGGCTATGGCTACACCTTC

j_gene: TRBJ2-1
len: 14
d_gene: NA
v_gene: TRBV5-1
abundance: many
CDR3aa: CASSAWGFGDEQFF
CDR3nt: TGCGCCAGCAGCGCGTGGGGTTTCGGCGATGAGCAGTTCTTC

j_gene: TRBJ2-5
len: 13
d_gene: NA
v_gene: TRBV20-1
abundance: many
CDR3aa: CSARFQPEETQYF
CDR3nt: TGCAGTGCTAGATTCCAGCCCGAAGAGACCCAGTACTTC

j_gene: TRBJ2-5
len: 17
d_gene: TRBD2
v_gene: TRBV9
abundance: many
CDR3aa: CASSVTSGGAFQETQYF
CDR3nt: TGTGCCAGCAGCGTAACTAGCGGGGGAGCCTTCCAAGAGACCCAGTACTTC

j_gene: TRBJ2-1
len: 13
d_gene: NA
v_gene: TRBV5-1
abundance: many
CDR3aa: CASSLGVANEQFF
CDR3nt: TGCGCCAGCAGCTTGGGGGTAGCAAATGAGCAGTTCTTC

j_gene: TRBJ2-3
len: 14
d_gene: TRBD1
v_gene: TRBV5-1
abundance: many
CDR3aa: CASSQGQGVDTQYF
CDR3nt: TGCGCCAGCAGCCAGGGACAGGGAGTAGATACGCAGTATTTT

j_gene: TRBJ2-5
len: 15
d_gene: TRBD2
v_gene: TRBV20-1
abundance: many
CDR3aa: CSASLRLAGAETQYF
CDR3nt: TGCAGTGCTAGCCTGCGACTAGCGGGGGCCGAGACCCAGTACTTC

j_gene: TRBJ2-3
len: 13
d_gene: TRBD2
v_gene: TRBV20-1
abundance: many
CDR3aa: CSAPERGIDTQYF
CDR3nt: TGCAGTGCGCCTGAGCGGGGAATAGATACGCAGTATTTT

j_gene: TRBJ2-5
len: 14
d_gene: TRBD2
v_gene: TRBV12-3/TRBV12-4
abundance: many
CDR3aa: CASSLGGNQETQYF
CDR3nt: TGTGCCAGCAGTTTGGGGGGGAACCAAGAGACCCAGTACTTC

j_gene: TRBJ1-5
len: 17
d_gene: NA
v_gene: TRBV28
abundance: many
CDR3aa: CASRPGTGGKISQPQHF
CDR3nt: TGTGCCAGCAGACCCGGGACCGGAGGCAAGATATCCCAGCCCCAGCATTTT

j_gene: TRBJ2-1
len: 15
d_gene: NA
v_gene: TRBV3-1
abundance: many
CDR3aa: CASSLAGPSYNEQFF
CDR3nt: TGTGCCAGCAGCCTTGCCGGGCCCTCCTACAATGAGCAGTTCTTC

j_gene: TRBJ1-1
len: 13
d_gene: NA
v_gene: TRBV5-1
abundance: many
CDR3aa: CASSRDRVTEAFF
CDR3nt: TGCGCCAGCAGCCGGGATAGGGTCACTGAAGCTTTCTTT

j_gene: TRBJ1-4
len: 12
d_gene: NA
v_gene: TRBV4-1
abundance: many
CDR3aa: CASSQTNEKLFF
CDR3nt: TGCGCCAGCAGCCAGACTAATGAAAAACTGTTTTTT

j_gene: TRBJ2-4
len: 16
d_gene: TRBD2
v_gene: TRBV7-9
abundance: many
CDR3aa: CASSLSGGRDLDIQYF
CDR3nt: TGTGCCAGCAGCTTAAGCGGGGGCCGGGATCTGGACATTCAGTACTTC

j_gene: TRBJ1-1
len: 16
d_gene: TRBD1
v_gene: TRBV5-1
abundance: many
CDR3aa: CASSPTTGGGNTEAFF
CDR3nt: TGCGCCAGCAGCCCAACCACAGGGGGCGGGAACACTGAAGCTTTCTTT

j_gene: TRBJ1-2
len: 14
d_gene: NA
v_gene: TRBV15
abundance: many
CDR3aa: CATSRGGRNYGYTF
CDR3nt: TGTGCCACCAGCAGAGGAGGGAGAAACTATGGCTACACCTTC

j_gene: TRBJ2-7
len: 12
d_gene: NA
v_gene: TRBV18
abundance: many
CDR3aa: CASSDDTYEQYF
CDR3nt: TGTGCCAGCTCAGATGACACCTACGAGCAGTACTTC

j_gene: TRBJ1-5
len: 14
d_gene: NA
v_gene: TRBV10-3
abundance: many
CDR3aa: CAISEGADYQPQHF
CDR3nt: TGTGCCATCAGTGAGGGGGCAGACTATCAGCCCCAGCATTTT

j_gene: TRBJ2-3
len: 14
d_gene: TRBD2
v_gene: TRBV11-2
abundance: many
CDR3aa: CASSSAGGGDTQYF
CDR3nt: TGTGCCAGCAGCTCCGCGGGGGGGGGAGATACGCAGTATTTT

j_gene: TRBJ2-5
len: 12
d_gene: NA
v_gene: TRBV20-1
abundance: many
CDR3aa: CSAEIVQETQYF
CDR3nt: TGCAGTGCCGAGATAGTCCAAGAGACCCAGTACTTC

j_gene: TRBJ2-7
len: 16
d_gene: NA
v_gene: TRBV5-1
abundance: many
CDR3aa: CASSTPIGQGTYEQYF
CDR3nt: TGCGCCAGCAGCACCCCGATCGGCCAGGGAACCTACGAGCAGTACTTC

j_gene: TRBJ1-4
len: 14
d_gene: TRBD1
v_gene: TRBV20-1
abundance: many
CDR3aa: CSARDRQGLEKLFF
CDR3nt: TGCAGTGCTAGAGATCGACAGGGTCTTGAAAAACTGTTTTTT

j_gene: TRBJ1-4
len: 18
d_gene: NA
v_gene: TRBV5-1
abundance: many
CDR3aa: CASSLAWGEGHRNEKLFF
CDR3nt: TGCGCCAGCAGCTTGGCCTGGGGCGAAGGACACAGGAATGAAAAACTGTTTTTT

j_gene: TRBJ2-1
len: 11
d_gene: NA
v_gene: TRBV7-2
abundance: many
CDR3aa: CASSSLNEQFF
CDR3nt: TGTGCCAGCAGCTCCCTCAATGAGCAGTTCTTC

j_gene: TRBJ2-7
len: 12
d_gene: NA
v_gene: TRBV29-1
abundance: many
CDR3aa: CSVRGHPYEQYF
CDR3nt: TGCAGCGTTCGGGGACACCCATACGAGCAGTACTTC

j_gene: TRBJ2-4
len: 13
d_gene: NA
v_gene: TRBV20-1
abundance: many
CDR3aa: CSALGLAKNIQYF
CDR3nt: TGCAGTGCGCTGGGTTTAGCCAAAAACATTCAGTACTTC

j_gene: TRBJ1-1
len: 14
d_gene: NA
v_gene: TRBV7-9
abundance: medium-sized
CDR3aa: CASSLGGGYTEAFF
CDR3nt: TGTGCCAGCAGCTTAGGAGGGGGATACACTGAAGCTTTCTTT

j_gene: TRBJ2-1
len: 15
d_gene: TRBD2
v_gene: TRBV6-4
abundance: many
CDR3aa: CASSETSRPYNEQFF
CDR3nt: TGTGCCAGCAGTGAGACTAGCCGGCCCTACAATGAGCAGTTCTTC

j_gene: TRBJ1-1
len: 14
d_gene: NA
v_gene: TRBV5-1
abundance: many
CDR3aa: CASSLGSLNTEAFF
CDR3nt: TGCGCCAGCAGCTTGGGCAGTTTGAACACTGAAGCTTTCTTT

j_gene: TRBJ1-1
len: 13
d_gene: NA
v_gene: TRBV6-4
abundance: NA
CDR3aa: CASSEGPNTEAFF
CDR3nt: TGTGCCAGCAGTGAAGGGCCGAACACTGAAGCTTTCTTT

j_gene: TRBJ2-7
len: 14
d_gene: TRBD2
v_gene: TRBV5-5
abundance: many
CDR3aa: CASSLGGGPYEQYF
CDR3nt: TGTGCCAGCAGCTTGGGCGGGGGTCCCTACGAGCAGTACTTC

j_gene: TRBJ2-1
len: 15
d_gene: TRBD2
v_gene: TRBV5-1
abundance: many
CDR3aa: CASSLELALYNEQFF
CDR3nt: TGCGCCAGCAGCTTGGAACTAGCGCTATACAATGAGCAGTTCTTC

j_gene: TRBJ2-1
len: 12
d_gene: NA
v_gene: TRBV7-6
abundance: many
CDR3aa: CASSSLRDEQFF
CDR3nt: TGTGCCAGCAGTTCACTACGTGATGAGCAGTTCTTC